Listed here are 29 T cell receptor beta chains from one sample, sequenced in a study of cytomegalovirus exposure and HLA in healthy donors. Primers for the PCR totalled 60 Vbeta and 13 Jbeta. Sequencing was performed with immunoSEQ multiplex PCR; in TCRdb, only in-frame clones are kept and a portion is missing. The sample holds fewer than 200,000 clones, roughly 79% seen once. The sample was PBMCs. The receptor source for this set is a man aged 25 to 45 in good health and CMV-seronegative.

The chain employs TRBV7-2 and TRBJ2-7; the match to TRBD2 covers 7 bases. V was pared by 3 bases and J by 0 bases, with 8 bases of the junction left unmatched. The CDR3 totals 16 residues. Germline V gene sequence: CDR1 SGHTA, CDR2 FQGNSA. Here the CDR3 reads CASSFGKRGSSYEQYF. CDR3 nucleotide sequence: TGTGCCAGCAGCTTCGGTAAGCGGGGAAGCTCCTACGAGCAGTACTTC.

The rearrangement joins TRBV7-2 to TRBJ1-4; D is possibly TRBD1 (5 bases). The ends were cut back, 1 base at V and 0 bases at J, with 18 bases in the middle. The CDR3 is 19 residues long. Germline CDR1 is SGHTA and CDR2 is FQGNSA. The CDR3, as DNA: TGTGCCAGCAGCTTAGGGACGGGACTGGGAATCGCAACTAATGAAAAACTGTTTTTT. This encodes CASSLGTGLGIATNEKLFF.

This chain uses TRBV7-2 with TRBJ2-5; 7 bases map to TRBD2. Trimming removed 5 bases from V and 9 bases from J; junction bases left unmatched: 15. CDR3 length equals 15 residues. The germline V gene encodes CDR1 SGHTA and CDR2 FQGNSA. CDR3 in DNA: TGTGCCAGCAGCCTCAGCGGGAACGGGCGAGTGGCCCAGTACTTC. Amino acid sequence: CASSLSGNGRVAQYF.

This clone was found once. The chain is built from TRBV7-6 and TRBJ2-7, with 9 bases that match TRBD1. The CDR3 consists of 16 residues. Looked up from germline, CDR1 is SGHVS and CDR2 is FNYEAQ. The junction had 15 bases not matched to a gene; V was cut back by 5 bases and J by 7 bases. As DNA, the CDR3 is TGTGCCAGCAGCGTCCGGGACAGGGACCTCTCTCGGGAGCAGTACTTC. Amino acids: CASSVRDRDLSREQYF.

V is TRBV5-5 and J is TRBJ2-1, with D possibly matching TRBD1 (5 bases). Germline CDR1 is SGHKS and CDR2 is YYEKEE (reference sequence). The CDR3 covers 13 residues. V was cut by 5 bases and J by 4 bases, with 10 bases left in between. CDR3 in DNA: TGTGCCAGCAGGGTGCAGGGTTACAATGAGCAGTTCTTC. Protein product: CASRVQGYNEQFF.

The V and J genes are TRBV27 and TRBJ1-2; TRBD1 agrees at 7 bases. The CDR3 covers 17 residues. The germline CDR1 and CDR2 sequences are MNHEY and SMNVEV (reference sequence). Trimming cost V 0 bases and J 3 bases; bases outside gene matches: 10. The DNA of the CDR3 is TGTGCCAGCAGTTTATCTACAGGGGCGATGAATTACTATGGCTACACCTTC. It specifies CASSLSTGAMNYYGYTF.

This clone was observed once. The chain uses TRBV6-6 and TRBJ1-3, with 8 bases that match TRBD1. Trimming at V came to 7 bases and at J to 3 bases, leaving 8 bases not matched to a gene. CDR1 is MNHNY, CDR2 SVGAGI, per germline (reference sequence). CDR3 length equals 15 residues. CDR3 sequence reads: CASILQGAGGNTIYF. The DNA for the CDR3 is TGTGCCAGCATTCTCCAGGGGGCCGGTGGAAACACCATATATTTT.

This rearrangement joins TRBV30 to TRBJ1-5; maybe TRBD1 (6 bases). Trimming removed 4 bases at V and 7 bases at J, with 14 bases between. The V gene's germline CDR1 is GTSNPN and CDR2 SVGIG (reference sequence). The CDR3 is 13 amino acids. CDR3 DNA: TGTGCCTGGAATGTGGGGGGGCGACAGCCCCAGCATTTT. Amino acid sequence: CAWNVGGRQPQHF.

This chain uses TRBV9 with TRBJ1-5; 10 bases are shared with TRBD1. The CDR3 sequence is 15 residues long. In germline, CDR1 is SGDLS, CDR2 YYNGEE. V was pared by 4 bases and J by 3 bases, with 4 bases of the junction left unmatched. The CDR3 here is CASSLGTGVNQPQHF. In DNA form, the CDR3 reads TGTGCCAGCAGCCTGGGGACAGGGGTCAATCAGCCCCAGCATTTT.

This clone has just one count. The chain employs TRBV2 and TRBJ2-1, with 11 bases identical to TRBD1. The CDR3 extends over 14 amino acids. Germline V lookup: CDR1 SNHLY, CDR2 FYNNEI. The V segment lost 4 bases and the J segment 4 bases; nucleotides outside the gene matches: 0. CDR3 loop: CASSGDRGYNEQFF. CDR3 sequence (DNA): TGTGCCAGCAGTGGGGACAGGGGGTACAATGAGCAGTTCTTC.

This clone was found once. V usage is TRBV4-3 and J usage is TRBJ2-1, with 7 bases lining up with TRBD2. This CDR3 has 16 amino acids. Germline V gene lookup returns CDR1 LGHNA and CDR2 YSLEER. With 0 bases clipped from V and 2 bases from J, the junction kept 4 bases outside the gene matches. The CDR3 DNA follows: TGCGCCAGCAGCCAAGAGGTACTAGCGCCCTACAATGAGCAGTTCTTC. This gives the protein CASSQEVLAPYNEQFF.

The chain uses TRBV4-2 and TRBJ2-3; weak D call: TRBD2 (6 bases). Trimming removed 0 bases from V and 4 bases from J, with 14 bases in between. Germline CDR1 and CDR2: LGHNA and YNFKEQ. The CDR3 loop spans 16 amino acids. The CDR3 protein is CASSQELAEGSDTQYF. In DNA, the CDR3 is TGTGCCAGCAGCCAAGAATTAGCGGAAGGATCAGATACGCAGTATTTT.

This chain's CDR3 is CATSGGGRGYEQYF. The CDR3 DNA is TGTGCCACCAGCGGTGGCGGCAGGGGTTACGAGCAGTACTTC. The chain uses TRBV15 and TRBJ2-7; TRBD1 might be the D (6 bases). Trimming left V 5 bases short and J 4 bases short, with 15 bases between. This CDR3 is built from 14 residues. Germline V lookup: CDR1 LNHNV, CDR2 YYDKDF (reference sequence).

Here the CDR3 DNA reads TGTGCCAGCAGCCCAACGACTAGAGTCACAGATACGCAGTATTTT. Protein: CASSPTTRVTDTQYF. The chain employs TRBV11-2 and TRBJ2-3, with a tentative D call TRBD2 (6 bases). This CDR3 has 15 residues. With 5 bases removed from V and 2 bases from J, the gap between germline ends came to 14 bases. CDR1 is SGHAT and CDR2 is FQNNGV in the germline V gene.

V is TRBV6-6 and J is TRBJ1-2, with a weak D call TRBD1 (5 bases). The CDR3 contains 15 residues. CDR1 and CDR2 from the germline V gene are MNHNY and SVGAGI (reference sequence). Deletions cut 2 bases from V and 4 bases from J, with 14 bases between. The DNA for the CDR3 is TGTGCCAGCAGTTACGGTCCCGGGGGTGGCTATGGCTACACCTTC. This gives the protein CASSYGPGGGYGYTF.

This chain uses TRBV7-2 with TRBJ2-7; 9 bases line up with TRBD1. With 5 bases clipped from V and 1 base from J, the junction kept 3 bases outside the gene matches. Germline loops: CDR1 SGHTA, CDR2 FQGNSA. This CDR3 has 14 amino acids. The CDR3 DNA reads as TGTGCCAGCAGCCCCGGGACAGGGTCCTACGAGCAGTACTTC. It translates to CASSPGTGSYEQYF.

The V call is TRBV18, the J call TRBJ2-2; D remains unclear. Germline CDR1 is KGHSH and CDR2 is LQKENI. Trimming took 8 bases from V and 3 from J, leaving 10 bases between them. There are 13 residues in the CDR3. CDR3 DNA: TGTGCCAGCCTTCCGATAGACACCGGGGAGCTGTTTTTT. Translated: CASLPIDTGELFF.

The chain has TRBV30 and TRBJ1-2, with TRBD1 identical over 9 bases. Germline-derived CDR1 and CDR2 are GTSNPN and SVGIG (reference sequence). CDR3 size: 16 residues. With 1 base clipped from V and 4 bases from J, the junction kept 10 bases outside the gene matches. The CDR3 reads CAWSGETGGGSYGYTF. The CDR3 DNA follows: TGTGCCTGGAGTGGGGAAACAGGGGGCGGCAGCTATGGCTACACCTTC.

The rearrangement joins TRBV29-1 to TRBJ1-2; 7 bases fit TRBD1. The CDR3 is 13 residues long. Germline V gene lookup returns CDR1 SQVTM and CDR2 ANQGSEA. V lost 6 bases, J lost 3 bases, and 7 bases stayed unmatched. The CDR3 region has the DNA TGCAGCGTGCCGCTACAGGGGCACTATGGCTACACCTTC. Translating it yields CSVPLQGHYGYTF.

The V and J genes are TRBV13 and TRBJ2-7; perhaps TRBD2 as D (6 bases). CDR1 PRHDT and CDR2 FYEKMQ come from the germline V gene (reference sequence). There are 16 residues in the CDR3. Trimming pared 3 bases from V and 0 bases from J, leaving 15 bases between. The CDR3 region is CASSLGGRGLSYEQYF. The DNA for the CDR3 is TGTGCCAGCAGCTTGGGGGGTAGGGGACTCTCCTACGAGCAGTACTTC.

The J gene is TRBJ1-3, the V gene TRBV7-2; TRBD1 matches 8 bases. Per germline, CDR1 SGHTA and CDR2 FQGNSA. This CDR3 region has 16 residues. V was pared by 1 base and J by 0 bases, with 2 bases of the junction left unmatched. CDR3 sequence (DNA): TGTGCCAGCAGCTTAGGGACAGGGAGCTCTGGAAACACCATATATTTT. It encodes CASSLGTGSSGNTIYF.

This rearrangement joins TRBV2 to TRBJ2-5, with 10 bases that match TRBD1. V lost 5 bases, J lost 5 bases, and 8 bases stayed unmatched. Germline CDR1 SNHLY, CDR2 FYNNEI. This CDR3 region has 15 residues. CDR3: CASSLQTTGGETQYF. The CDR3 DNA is TGTGCCAGCAGTTTACAGACGACAGGGGGCGAGACCCAGTACTTC.

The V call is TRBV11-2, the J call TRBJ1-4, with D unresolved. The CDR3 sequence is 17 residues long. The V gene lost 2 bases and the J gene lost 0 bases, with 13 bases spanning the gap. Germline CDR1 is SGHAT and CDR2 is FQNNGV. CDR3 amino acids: CASSLPLRTTTNEKLFF. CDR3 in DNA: TGTGCCAGCAGCTTACCCCTCCGGACTACAACTAATGAAAAACTGTTTTTT.

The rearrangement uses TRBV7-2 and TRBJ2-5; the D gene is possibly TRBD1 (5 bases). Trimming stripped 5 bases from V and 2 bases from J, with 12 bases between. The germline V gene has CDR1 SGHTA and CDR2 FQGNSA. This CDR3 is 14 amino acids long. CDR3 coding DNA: TGTGCCAGCAGCAACAGGAGATCTCAAGAGACCCAGTACTTC. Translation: CASSNRRSQETQYF.

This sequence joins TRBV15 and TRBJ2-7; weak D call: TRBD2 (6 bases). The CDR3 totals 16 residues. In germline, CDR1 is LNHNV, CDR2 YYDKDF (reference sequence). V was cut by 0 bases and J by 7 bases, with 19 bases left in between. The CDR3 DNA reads TGTGCCACCAGCAGAGACTCGCGCCTAACGGCGGGAGAGCAGTACTTC. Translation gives CATSRDSRLTAGEQYF.

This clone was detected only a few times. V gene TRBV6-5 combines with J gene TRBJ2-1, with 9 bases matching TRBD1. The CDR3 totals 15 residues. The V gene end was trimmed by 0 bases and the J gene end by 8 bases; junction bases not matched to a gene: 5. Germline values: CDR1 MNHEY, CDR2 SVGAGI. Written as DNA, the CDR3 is TGTGCCAGCAGTTACTCCGGACAGGGGCGGGATGAGCAGTTCTTC. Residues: CASSYSGQGRDEQFF.

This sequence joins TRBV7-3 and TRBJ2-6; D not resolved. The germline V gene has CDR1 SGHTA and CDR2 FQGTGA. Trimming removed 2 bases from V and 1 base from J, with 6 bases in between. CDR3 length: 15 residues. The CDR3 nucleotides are TGTGCCAGCAGCTTAGACTGGTCTGGGGCCAACGTCCTGACTTTC. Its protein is CASSLDWSGANVLTF.

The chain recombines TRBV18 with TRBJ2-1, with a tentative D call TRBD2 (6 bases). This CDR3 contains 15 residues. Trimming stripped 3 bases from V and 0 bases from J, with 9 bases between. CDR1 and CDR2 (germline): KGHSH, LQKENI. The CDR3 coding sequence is TGTGCCAGCTCACCGTACGGGGGCTCCTACAATGAGCAGTTCTTC. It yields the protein CASSPYGGSYNEQFF.

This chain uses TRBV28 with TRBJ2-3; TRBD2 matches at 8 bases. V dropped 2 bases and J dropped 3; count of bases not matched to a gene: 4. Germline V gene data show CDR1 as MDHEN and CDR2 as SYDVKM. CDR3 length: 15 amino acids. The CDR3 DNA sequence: TGTGCCAGCAGTTTAAGCGGGAGTGGGACAGATACGCAGTATTTT. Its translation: CASSLSGSGTDTQYF.